Below, 5 T cell receptor beta chains from the same sample are listed, as sequenced in a study of cytomegalovirus exposure and HLA in healthy donors. Assay: immunoSEQ multiplex PCR; the TCRdb copy retains only in-frame clones and omits some. The table has 90,000 to 130,000 clones, 95% seen once. Sequenced sample: PBMCs. The receptors derive from a woman aged 18-29 years in good health and CMV-seronegative.

This chain links TRBV5-6 with TRBJ1-1; D not certain. With 5 bases removed from V and 8 bases from J, the gap between germline ends came to 10 bases. The CDR3 consists of 11 residues. Germline-derived CDR1 and CDR2 are SGHDT and YYEEEE. The DNA for the CDR3 is TGTGCCAGCAGTTTAGACTCCGAAGCTTTCTTT. It specifies CASSLDSEAFF.

For this clone: An end of the junction does not agree with germline; a read error may underlie this. The chain links TRBV25-1 to TRBJ1-3, with D hard to call. Germline assignment: CDR1 MGHDK and CDR2 SYGVNS. This CDR3 is built from 16 residues. DNA of the CDR3: TGTGCCAGCAGTGGAGGACCGTTGACCACGGGAAACATCATATATTTT. Translating it yields CASSGGPLTTGNIIYF.

The chain joins TRBV9 to TRBJ2-3; 9 bases agree with TRBD2. Germline CDR1 SGDLS, CDR2 YYNGEE. The junction had 8 bases not matched to a gene; V was cut back by 3 bases and J by 6 bases. CDR3 length: 15 residues. The CDR3 nucleotides are TGTGCCAGCAGCGGAAACGCGGGGGGGCCGGATACGCAGTATTTT. Translation gives CASSGNAGGPDTQYF.

The rearrangement joins TRBV6-1 to TRBJ2-5; maybe TRBD1 (5 bases). With 2 bases removed from V and 6 bases from J, the gap between germline ends came to 10 bases. Germline lookup yields CDR1 MNHNS and CDR2 SASEGT. This CDR3 is built from 13 residues. CDR3 nucleotide sequence: TGTGCCAGCAGTGAACTAGGGGAAAAGACCCAGTACTTC. This gives the protein CASSELGEKTQYF.

CDR3 in amino acids: CASWGFTEAFF. The CDR3 nucleotides are TGTGCCAGTTGGGGCTTCACTGAAGCTTTCTTT. V usage is TRBV6-6 and J usage is TRBJ1-1; a weak D match, TRBD1 (5 bases). The CDR3 runs to 11 residues. Germline V gene sequence: CDR1 MNHNY, CDR2 SVGAGI (reference sequence). The germline V and J ends were trimmed by 9 bases and 4 bases, with 9 bases remaining between them.